The clone carrying this T cell receptor beta chain appeared a few times. Germline CDR1 and CDR2: SGHVS and FNYEAQ. V was cut by 1 base and J by 0 bases, with 11 bases left in between. The CDR3 spans 16 residues. Construction of TCR beta libraries relied on iRepertoire HTBI primers and on Arm-PCR targeting CDR3 regions. MiXCR was run by TCRdb on the multiplex PCR reads, yielding one entry per CDR3 protein. The table shows about 450,000 distinct CDR3 sequences, with roughly 15% occurring only once. This record belongs to a study of regulatory T cells in long-lasting Graves disease. Specified time point: newly diagnosed GD, antithyroid drugs for less than 3 months. PBMC-extracted RNA yielded the TCR library. The data were also submitted as part of a second study, on T cells in Graves' hyperthyroidism and ophthalmopathy. That report adds: HTBI primers were used for first-round RT-PCR of the TCR CDR3.

This sequence originates from a woman younger than 45 with Graves disease. The source material was peripheral blood mononuclear cells (PBMCs), sampled at new diagnosis, from a patient treated with antithyroid drugs. The chain joins TRBV7-6 to TRBJ2-3, with a possible D match to TRBD2 (5 bases). The CDR3 DNA is TGTGCCAGCAGCTTAGTTACGGGGATTAGCACAGATACGCAGTATTTT. It codes for CASSLVTGISTDTQYF.